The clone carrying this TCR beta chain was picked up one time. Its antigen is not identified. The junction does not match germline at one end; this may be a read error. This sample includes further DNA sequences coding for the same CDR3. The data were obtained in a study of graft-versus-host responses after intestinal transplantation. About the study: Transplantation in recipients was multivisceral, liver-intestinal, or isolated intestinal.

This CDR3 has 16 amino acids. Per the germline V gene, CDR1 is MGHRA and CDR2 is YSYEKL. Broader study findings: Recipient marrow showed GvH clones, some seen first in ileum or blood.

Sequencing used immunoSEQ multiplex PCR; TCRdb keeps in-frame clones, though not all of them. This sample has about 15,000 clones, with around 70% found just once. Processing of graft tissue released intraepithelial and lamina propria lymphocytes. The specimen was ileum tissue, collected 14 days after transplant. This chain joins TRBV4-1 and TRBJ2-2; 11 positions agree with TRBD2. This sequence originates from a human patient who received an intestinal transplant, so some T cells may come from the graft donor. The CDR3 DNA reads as TGCGCCAGCAGCCCGGGACTAGCGGTAAACACCGGGGAACTGTTTTTT. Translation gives CASSPGLAVNTGELFF.